This TCR beta chain is from a study of CD8 T cells in ankylosing spondylitis. General study results and limits: Disease-linked clones were reportedly significantly enriched in matched ankylosing spondylitis synovial fluid. In reactive arthritis synovial fluid and blood, some motif variants had been reported before. Blood of patients with ankylosing spondylitis appeared to be characterized by a TCR beta motif of several highly homologous variants.

This CDR3 has 14 residues. Germline V gene lookup returns CDR1 SEHNR and CDR2 FQNEAQ (reference sequence). V dropped 5 bases and J dropped 3 bases, with 14 bases sitting between them. For this clonotype: Antigen unknown.

The TCR beta libraries were generated through quantitative 5'-RACE incorporating molecular barcodes. TCRdb reprocessed the 5' RACE reads with MiXCR, giving one entry per CDR3 protein. This sample has 250,000 or so distinct CDR3 sequences, with over 15% found just once. The specimen sequenced was blood, either unsorted or a sorted T cell fraction (not recorded which). The TCR originated in a male donor with ankylosing spondylitis or in good health (not recorded which). The V call is TRBV7-9, the J call TRBJ2-7, with no clear D. CDR3 nucleotides: TGTGCCAGCAGCCAGGAACCGAGGAGCTACGAGCAGTACTTC. Its protein product is CASSQEPRSYEQYF.